Listed below are T cell receptor beta chains from one sample, sequenced in a study of molecular identifiers for immune sequencing clone quantification. In TCRdb, the PCR reads were re-called with MiXCR into one record per CDR3 protein. The sample lists about half a million distinct CDR3 sequences, about a quarter occurring once. Sample: naive CD8+ T cells from blood, with Jurkat cell RNA spiked in. The receptors shown here come from a human donor in good health. Some libraries in this study had Jurkat cell RNA spiked in. Both conserved end residues are trimmed from each CDR3.

J | length | V | CDR3
TRBJ2-2 | 12 | TRBV27 | ASSLTRNTGELF
TRBJ1-1 | 14 | TRBV12-3/TRBV12-4 | AGSPPGTGASAEAF
TRBJ2-7 | 9 | TRBV10-3 | AISVGYEQY
TRBJ2-1 | 12 | TRBV24-1 | ATSGGGSYNEQF
TRBJ1-1 | 11 | TRBV20-1 | SASKLENTEAF
TRBJ2-5 | 13 | TRBV12-3/TRBV12-4 | ASRSGTGGMETQY
TRBJ2-7 | 12 | TRBV19 | ASSIQAGSYEQY
TRBJ1-2 | 9 | TRBV6-2/TRBV6-3 | ASSWVSGYT
TRBJ2-6 | 13 | TRBV19 | ASTPVAAGANVLT
TRBJ2-1 | 11 | TRBV19 | ASSIARSYEQF
TRBJ2-3 | 13 | TRBV27 | ASRWAPRGTDTQY
TRBJ2-1 | 10 | TRBV24-1 | ATSLGRVEQF
TRBJ1-1 | 11 | TRBV6-5 | ASSLFSHTEAF
TRBJ2-7 | 14 | TRBV4-1 | ASSQDPAGASYEQY
TRBJ2-1 | 15 | TRBV5-4 | ASSSPQGSSSYNEQF
TRBJ2-1 | 13 | TRBV7-2 | ASSTTSGGYDEQF
TRBJ1-1 | 12 | TRBV7-8 | ASSLLSRGVEAF
TRBJ2-7 | 11 | TRBV7-9 | ASSLDLKYEQY
TRBJ1-5 | 11 | TRBV6-2/TRBV6-3 | ASSGESYQPQH
TRBJ1-1 | 14 | TRBV3-1 | ASSQDGMGGRTEAF
TRBJ2-7 | 11 | TRBV20-1 | SARRTGNYEQY
TRBJ1-5 | 13 | TRBV6-1 | ASNDRSYSNQPQH
TRBJ2-7 | 13 | TRBV7-2 | ASSPFRTLSHEQY
TRBJ2-7 | 13 | TRBV27 | ASLPQKGRSYEQY
TRBJ1-4 | 12 | TRBV5-6 | ASRTTATNEKLF
TRBJ2-7 | 9 | TRBV10-3 | AISVSGQQY
TRBJ2-7 | 13 | TRBV11-2 | ASTEGLASSYEQY
TRBJ1-1 | 12 | TRBV20-1 | SARETGGVIEAF
TRBJ2-7 | 11 | TRBV5-3 | ASREGVTYEQY
TRBJ1-1 | 11 | TRBV30 | AWSVFRDGEAF